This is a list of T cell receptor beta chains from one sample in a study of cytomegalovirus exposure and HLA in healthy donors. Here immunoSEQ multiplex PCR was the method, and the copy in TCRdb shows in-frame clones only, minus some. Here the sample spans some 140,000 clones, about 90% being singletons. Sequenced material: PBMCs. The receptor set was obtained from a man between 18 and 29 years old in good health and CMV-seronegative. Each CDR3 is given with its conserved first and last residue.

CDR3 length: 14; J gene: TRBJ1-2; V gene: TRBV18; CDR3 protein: CASSPPGGNYGYTF
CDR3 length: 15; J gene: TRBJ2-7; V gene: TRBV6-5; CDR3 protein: CASSYSYQDLYEQYF
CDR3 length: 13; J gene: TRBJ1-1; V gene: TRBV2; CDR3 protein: CASSGDGNTEAFF
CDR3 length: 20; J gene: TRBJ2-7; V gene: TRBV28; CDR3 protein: CASSLTPPGSGGPVPYEQYF
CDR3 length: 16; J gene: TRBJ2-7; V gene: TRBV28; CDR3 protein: CASSPPMGQGALEQYF
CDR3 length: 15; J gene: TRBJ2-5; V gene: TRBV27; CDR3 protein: CASQRTGGPQETQYF
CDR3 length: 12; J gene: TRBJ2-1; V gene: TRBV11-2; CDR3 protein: CASSGTDSQQFF
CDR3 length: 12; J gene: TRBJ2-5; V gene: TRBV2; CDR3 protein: CASSEWAETQYF
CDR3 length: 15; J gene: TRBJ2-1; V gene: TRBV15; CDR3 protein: CATSRTSGDYNEQFF
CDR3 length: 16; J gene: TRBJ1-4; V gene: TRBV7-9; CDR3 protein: CASSLFQGGVNEKLFF
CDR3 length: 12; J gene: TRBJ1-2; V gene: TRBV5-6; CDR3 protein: CASSLGAYGYTF
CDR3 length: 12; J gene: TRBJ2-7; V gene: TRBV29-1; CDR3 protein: CSAGAGGHEQYF
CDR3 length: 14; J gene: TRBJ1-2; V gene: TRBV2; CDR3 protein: CASSEQGAQFGYTF
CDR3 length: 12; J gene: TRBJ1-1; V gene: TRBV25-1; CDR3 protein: CASSEREGGAFF
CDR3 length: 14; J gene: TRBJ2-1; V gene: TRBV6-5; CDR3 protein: CASSIWSSDNEQFF
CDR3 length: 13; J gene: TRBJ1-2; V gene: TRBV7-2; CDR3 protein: CASSEDRNYGYTF
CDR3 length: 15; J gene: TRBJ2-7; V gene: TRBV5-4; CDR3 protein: CASSPGGTSYYEQYF
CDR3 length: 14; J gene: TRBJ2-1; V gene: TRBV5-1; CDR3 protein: CASSTRTSYNEQFF
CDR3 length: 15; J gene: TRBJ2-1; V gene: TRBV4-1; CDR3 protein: CASSQGPGSYNEQFF
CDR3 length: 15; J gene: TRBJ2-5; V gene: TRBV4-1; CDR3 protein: CASSPHAGASETQYF
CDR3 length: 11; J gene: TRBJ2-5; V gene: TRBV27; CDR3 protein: CASSWRETQYF
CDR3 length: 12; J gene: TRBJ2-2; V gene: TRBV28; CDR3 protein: CASSQGPGELFF
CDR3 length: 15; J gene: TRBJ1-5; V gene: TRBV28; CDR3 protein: CASSFADSSNQPQHF
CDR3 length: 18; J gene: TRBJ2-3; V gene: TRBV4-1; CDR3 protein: CASSLSRVVAGITDTQYF
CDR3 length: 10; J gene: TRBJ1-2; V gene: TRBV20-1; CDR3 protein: CSASTYGYTF
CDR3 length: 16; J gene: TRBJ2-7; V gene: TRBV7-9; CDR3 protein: CASSLGYASGRYEQYF
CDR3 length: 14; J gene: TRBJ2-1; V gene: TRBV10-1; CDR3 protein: CASSGATGRFEQFF
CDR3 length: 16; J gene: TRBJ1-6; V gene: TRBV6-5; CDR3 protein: CASSYVGGPLNSPLHF
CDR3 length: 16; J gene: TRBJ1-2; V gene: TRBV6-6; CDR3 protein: CASSFRRSQRPFGYTF
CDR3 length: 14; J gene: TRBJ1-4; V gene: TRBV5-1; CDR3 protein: CASSADRGDEKLFF
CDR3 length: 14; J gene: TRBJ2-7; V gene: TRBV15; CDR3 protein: CATSRWDRDNEQYF
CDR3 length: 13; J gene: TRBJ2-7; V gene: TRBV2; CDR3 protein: CASTPGQGYEQYF
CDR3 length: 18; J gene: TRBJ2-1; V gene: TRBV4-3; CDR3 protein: CASSKGQGGLAGCVEQFF
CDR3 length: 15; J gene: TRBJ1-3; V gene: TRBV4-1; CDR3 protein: CASSQGPGLGNTIYF
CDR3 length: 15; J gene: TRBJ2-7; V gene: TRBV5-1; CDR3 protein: CASSLMAGGLNEQYF
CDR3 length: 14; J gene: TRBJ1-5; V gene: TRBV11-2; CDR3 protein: CASSFGQGNQPQHF
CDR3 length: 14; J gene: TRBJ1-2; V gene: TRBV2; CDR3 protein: CASSEAGGLYGYTF
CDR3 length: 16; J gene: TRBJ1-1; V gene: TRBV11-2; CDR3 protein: CASSLVRVARRAEAFF
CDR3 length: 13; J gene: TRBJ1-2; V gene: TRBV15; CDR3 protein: CATSTYSNYGYTF
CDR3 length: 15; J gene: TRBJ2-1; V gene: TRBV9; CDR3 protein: CASSVGIGEFREQFF